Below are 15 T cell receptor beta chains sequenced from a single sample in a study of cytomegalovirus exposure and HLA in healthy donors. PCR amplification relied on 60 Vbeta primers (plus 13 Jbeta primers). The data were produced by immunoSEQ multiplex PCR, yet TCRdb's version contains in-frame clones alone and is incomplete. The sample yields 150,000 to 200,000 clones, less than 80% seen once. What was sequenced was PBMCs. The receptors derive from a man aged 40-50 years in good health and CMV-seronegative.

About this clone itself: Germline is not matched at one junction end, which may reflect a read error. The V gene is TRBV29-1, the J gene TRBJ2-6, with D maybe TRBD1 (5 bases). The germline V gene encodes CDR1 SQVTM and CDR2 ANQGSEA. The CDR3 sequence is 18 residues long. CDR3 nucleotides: TGCAGCGTTGAAGAAAATCAGGTCCGCAGCTCTGGGGCCAACGGCCTGACTTTC. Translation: CSVEENQVRSSGANGLTF.

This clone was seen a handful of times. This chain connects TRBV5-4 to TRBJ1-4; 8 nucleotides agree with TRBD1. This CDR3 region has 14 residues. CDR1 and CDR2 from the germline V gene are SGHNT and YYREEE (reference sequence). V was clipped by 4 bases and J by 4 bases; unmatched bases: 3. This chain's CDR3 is CASSQQGDNEKLFF. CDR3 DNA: TGTGCCAGCAGCCAACAGGGGGATAATGAAAAACTGTTTTTT. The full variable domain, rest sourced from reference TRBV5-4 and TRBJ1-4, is ETGVTQSPTHLIKTRGQQVTLRCSSQSGHNTVSWYQQALGQGPQFIFQYYREEENGRGNFPPRFSGLQFPNYSSELNVNALELDDSALYLCASSQQGDNEKLFFGSGTQLSVL.

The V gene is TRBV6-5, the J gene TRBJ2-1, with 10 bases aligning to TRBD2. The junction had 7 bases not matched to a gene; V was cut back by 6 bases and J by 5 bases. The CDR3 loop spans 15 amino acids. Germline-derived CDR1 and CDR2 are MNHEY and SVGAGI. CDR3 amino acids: CASSPLAGVHNEQFF. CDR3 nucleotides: TGTGCCAGCAGCCCCCTAGCGGGAGTCCACAATGAGCAGTTCTTC.

The CDR3 loop is CASSSGELRSGANVLTF. The CDR3 DNA is TGTGCCAGCAGCTCGGGGGAACTGCGCTCTGGGGCCAACGTCCTGACTTTC. V usage is TRBV7-9 and J usage is TRBJ2-6; TRBD2 might be the D (6 bases). V was pared by 4 bases and J by 0 bases, with 13 bases between. The germline gives CDR1 SEHNR, CDR2 FQNEAQ (reference sequence). This CDR3 has 17 residues.

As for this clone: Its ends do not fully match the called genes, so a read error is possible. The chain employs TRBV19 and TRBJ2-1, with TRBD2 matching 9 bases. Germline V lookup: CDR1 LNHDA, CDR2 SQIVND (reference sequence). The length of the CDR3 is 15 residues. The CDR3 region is CASRVAGELYNEQFF. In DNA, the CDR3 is TGTGCTAGTAGAGTAGCGGGAGAGTTATACAATGAGCAGTTCTTC.

CDR3 nucleotides: TGTGCCAGCTCTCGACAGGGGACGGCTAATGAAAAACTGTTTTTT. Translated: CASSRQGTANEKLFF. The rearrangement links TRBV18 to TRBJ1-4; 8 nucleotides match TRBD1. This CDR3 is 15 amino acids long. The germline CDR1 and CDR2 sequences are KGHSH and LQKENI. J gave up 3 bases and V 6 bases, and 6 bases lay outside the gene matches. Full variable domain (outside the CDR3, taken from reference TRBV18 and TRBJ1-4): NAGVMQNPRHLVRRRGQEARLRCSPMKGHSHVYWYRQLPEEGLKFMVYLQKENIIDESGMPKERFSAEFPKEGPSILRIQQVVRGDSAAYFCASSRQGTANEKLFFGSGTQLSVL.

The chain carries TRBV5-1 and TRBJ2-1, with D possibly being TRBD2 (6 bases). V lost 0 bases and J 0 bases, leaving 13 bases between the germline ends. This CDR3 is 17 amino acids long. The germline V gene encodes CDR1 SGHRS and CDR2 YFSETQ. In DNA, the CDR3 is TGCGCCAGCAGCTTGGGCGGGGCGGGCCCCTCCTACAATGAGCAGTTCTTC. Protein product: CASSLGGAGPSYNEQFF.

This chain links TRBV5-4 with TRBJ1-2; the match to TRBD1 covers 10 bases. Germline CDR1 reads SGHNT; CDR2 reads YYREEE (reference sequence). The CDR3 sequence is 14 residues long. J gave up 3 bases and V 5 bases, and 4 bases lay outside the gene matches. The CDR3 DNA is TGTGCCAGCAGTGACAGGGGGCGGTACTATGGCTACACCTTC. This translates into CASSDRGRYYGYTF. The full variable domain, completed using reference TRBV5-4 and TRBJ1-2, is ETGVTQSPTHLIKTRGQQVTLRCSSQSGHNTVSWYQQALGQGPQFIFQYYREEENGRGNFPPRFSGLQFPNYSSELNVNALELDDSALYLCASSDRGRYYGYTFGSGTRLTVV.

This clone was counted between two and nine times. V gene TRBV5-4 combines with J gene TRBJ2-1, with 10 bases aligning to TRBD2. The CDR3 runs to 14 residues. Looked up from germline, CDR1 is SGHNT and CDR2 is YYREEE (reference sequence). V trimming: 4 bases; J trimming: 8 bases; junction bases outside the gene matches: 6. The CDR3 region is CASSGSGRSYEQFF. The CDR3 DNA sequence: TGTGCCAGCAGCGGTAGCGGGAGGTCCTATGAGCAGTTCTTC.

The CDR3, as DNA: TGTGCCAGCAGTGAATTTCGGAGCTACGAGCAGTACTTC. It codes for CASSEFRSYEQYF. V gene TRBV6-1 combines with J gene TRBJ2-7; D not resolved. The CDR3 length is 13 residues. Germline V gene sequence: CDR1 MNHNS, CDR2 SASEGT. Trimming left V 2 bases short and J 3 bases short, with 8 bases between.

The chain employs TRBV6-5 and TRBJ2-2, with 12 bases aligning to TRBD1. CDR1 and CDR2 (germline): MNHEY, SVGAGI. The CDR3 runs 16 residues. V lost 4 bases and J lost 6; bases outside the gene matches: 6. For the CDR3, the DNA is TGTGCCAGCAGTTCTAGGGACAGGGGGCGCCCCGGGGAGCTGTTTTTT. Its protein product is CASSSRDRGRPGELFF.

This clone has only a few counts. CDR3 loop: CASSQGGQLSYNEQFF. The CDR3 DNA is TGCGCCAGCAGCCAAGGGGGACAGCTCTCCTACAATGAGCAGTTCTTC. The V call is TRBV4-1, the J call TRBJ2-1; TRBD1 matches at 7 bases. Per germline, CDR1 MGHRA and CDR2 YSYEKL. V lost 1 base, J lost 0 bases, and 3 bases stayed unmatched. The CDR3 sequence is 16 residues long.

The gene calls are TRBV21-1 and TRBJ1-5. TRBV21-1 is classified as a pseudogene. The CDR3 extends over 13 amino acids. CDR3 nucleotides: TGTGCCAGCAGCAAAGCGGTGAGGCAGCCCCAGCATTTT. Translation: CASSKAVRQPQHF.

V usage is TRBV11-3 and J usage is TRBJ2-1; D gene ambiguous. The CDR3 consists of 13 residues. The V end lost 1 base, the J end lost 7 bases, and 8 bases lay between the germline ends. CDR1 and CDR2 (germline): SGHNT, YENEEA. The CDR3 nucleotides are TGTGCCAGCAGCTTAGGGCCTGATAATGAGCAGTTCTTC. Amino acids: CASSLGPDNEQFF.

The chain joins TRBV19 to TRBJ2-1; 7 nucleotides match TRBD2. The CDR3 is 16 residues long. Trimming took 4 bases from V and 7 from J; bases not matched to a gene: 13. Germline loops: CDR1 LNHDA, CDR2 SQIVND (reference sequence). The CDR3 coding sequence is TGTGCCAGTAGTACCCGCCGGGGTAGCGGGTTGAATGAGCAGTTCTTC. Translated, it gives CASSTRRGSGLNEQFF.